This T cell receptor beta chain was sequenced in a study of neurological immune-mediated disorders. V was clipped by 1 base and J by 1 base, with 7 bases between them. There are 14 residues in the CDR3. Germline V CDR1 and CDR2: MDHEN, SYDVKM. Many counts were recorded for this clonotype. Each CDR3 protein gets one entry after TCRdb re-called the 5' RACE reads with MiXCR. The data show some 53,000 distinct CDR3 sequences, over 15% seen once. This sequence joins TRBV28 and TRBJ1-2, with D tentatively TRBD1 (5 bases). The sequence was obtained from a man aged 55-75 years in good health. The material sequenced was PBMCs. The CDR3 region is CASSLLGVNYGYTF. The CDR3 DNA reads as TGTGCCAGCAGTTTATTGGGGGTTAACTATGGCTACACCTTC.